This T cell receptor (beta chain) was documented in a study of blood T cell repertoires in COVID-19. Across the whole study: Material from acute and convalescent COVID-19 was sourced from the United States, Italy and Spain. PBMCs, B-cell-depleted T cells, or T cells were the source of the cDNA or gDNA that made up the material.

Original data processing: Scientists estimated how many nucleated cells there were by amplifying reference gene primers. Assay: immunoSEQ multiplex PCR; the TCRdb copy retains only in-frame clones and omits some. V, J and clone size are those of that table, while D and trimming were read from the DNA. The data show about 250,000 clones, 85% to 90% seen once. Germline-derived CDR1 and CDR2 are SNHLY and FYNNEI. This CDR3 has 13 amino acids. V shed 6 bases and J shed 4 bases, with 12 bases lying between them. The sequence was obtained from a man older than 75 with acute or convalescent COVID-19. The rearrangement links TRBV2 to TRBJ1-1; D is possibly TRBD1 (5 bases). The sequenced material came from peripheral blood. CDR3 residues: CASRGLPGTEAFF. Written as DNA, the CDR3 is TGTGCCAGCAGGGGACTTCCTGGCACTGAAGCTTTCTTT.